The source of this T cell receptor (beta chain) is a study of blood T cell repertoires in COVID-19. About the research overall: Material from acute and convalescent COVID-19 was sourced from the United States, Italy and Spain.

In the study's own analysis: Reference gene primers were amplified, and this amplification served to estimate nucleated cell counts. This table comes from immunoSEQ multiplex PCR, and its TCRdb copy is limited to in-frame clones, with some not included. The DNA gave D and trimming, while V, J and clone size come from that table. The profile shows a few hundred thousand clones, approximately 83% of them singletons. The CDR3 extends over 16 amino acids. The V end was cut by 2 bases, the J end by 0 bases, with 14 bases between. Germline CDR1 is SGHRS and CDR2 is YFSETQ. The sample consisted of peripheral blood. The receptor's source is a woman in her thirties who had recovered from COVID-19. The gene calls are TRBV5-1 and TRBJ1-2; D is unclear. The CDR3 protein is CASSFDSEKSNYGYTF. As DNA, the CDR3 is TGCGCCAGCAGCTTTGACTCCGAAAAATCTAACTATGGCTACACCTTC.